A selection of T cell receptor beta chains follows, all from one sample in a study of PD-1 and CTLA-4 blockade in melanoma. Assay: immunoSEQ multiplex PCR; the TCRdb copy retains only in-frame clones and omits some. The sample records roughly 30,000 clones, roughly 90% being singletons. Source: CD8+ T cells from peripheral blood, taken from a patient given anti-PD-1 treatment. These TCRs come from a human donor with melanoma. Both conserved end residues are part of each CDR3. A D gene is named only where the DNA matches it firmly. Clone size is not always given. Where it is, it says once, few, many or a class for expanded clones.

V gene,J gene,clone size,D gene,CDR3 DNA,CDR3 protein
TRBV27,TRBJ2-1,-,-,TGTGCCAGCAGTCCCGGACAGTACAATGAGCAGTTCTTC,CASSPGQYNEQFF
TRBV7-6,TRBJ1-5,-,-,TGTGCCAGCAGCTTGGCTGGGGGCGATCAGCCCCAGCATTTT,CASSLAGGDQPQHF
TRBV19,TRBJ2-7,-,TRBD2,TGTGCCAGTAGGGGAGGGGAAAGCTCGGGGTACGAGCAGTACTTC,CASRGGESSGYEQYF
TRBV4-3,TRBJ1-5,-,TRBD1,TGCGCCAGCAGCCAAGATGGGCCAGGGGGATTGCAGCCCCAGCATTTT,CASSQDGPGGLQPQHF
TRBV19,TRBJ2-3,-,TRBD2,TGTGCCAGTAGGTACACTAGCGGGGATACAGATACGCAGTATTTT,CASRYTSGDTDTQYF
TRBV10-3,TRBJ2-1,-,-,TGTGCCATCGAAAGGCAGAATGAGCAGTTCTTC,CAIERQNEQFF
TRBV4-1,TRBJ1-6,-,-,TGCGCCAGCAGCCAATCCGTCGGGAGTGTGGTTTCACCCCTCCACTTT,CASSQSVGSVVSPLHF
TRBV27,TRBJ1-4,-,TRBD1,TGTGCCAGCAGCCCCCAGGGGGCGGGTGAAAAACTGTTTTTT,CASSPQGAGEKLFF
TRBV6-1,TRBJ2-7,-,-,TGTGCCAGCAGTGAAGGCTACGAGCAGTACTTC,CASSEGYEQYF
TRBV28,TRBJ1-1,once,-,TGTGCCAGCAGTCCCCGCCCGGGGGCGAAGGACACTGAAGCTTTCTTT,CASSPRPGAKDTEAFF
TRBV7-6,TRBJ2-1,-,TRBD1,TGTGCCAGCAGACCCGGGACAGGGGCCCTCAATGAGCAGTTCTTC,CASRPGTGALNEQFF
TRBV7-9,TRBJ1-2,-,TRBD1,TGTGCCAGCAGCGCCCGACCGGGACAGGACCTCTATGGCTACACCTTC,CASSARPGQDLYGYTF
TRBV7-9,TRBJ2-7,-,-,TGTGCCAGCAGCTTAGCCAGCTCCGGGACACCCGACTTAGCCTTC,CASSLASSGTPDLAF
TRBV6-5,TRBJ1-1,-,-,TGTGCCAGCAGTCATCCGTTAGGGGCGAGCACTGAAGCTTTCTTT,CASSHPLGASTEAFF
TRBV27,TRBJ2-7,-,-,TGTGCCACCGGGGAGGGGGCCGAGCAGTACTTC,CATGEGAEQYF
TRBV30,TRBJ2-5,-,-,TGTGCCTGGAGCTGGGGGATGGAGACCCAGTACTTC,CAWSWGMETQYF
TRBV7-9,TRBJ1-5,-,TRBD1,TGTGCCAGCAGCCAAGGGGGCGCAGATCAGCCCCAGCATTTT,CASSQGGADQPQHF
TRBV10-3,TRBJ2-7,few,TRBD1,TGTGCCATCACTGGGGACAGAAGCGAGCAGTACTTC,CAITGDRSEQYF
TRBV4-1,TRBJ2-5,-,TRBD2,TGCGCCAGCAGCCAACGATCCGGGACTAGCGAAGAGACCCAGTACTTC,CASSQRSGTSEETQYF
TRBV6-2/TRBV6-3,TRBJ1-2,once,-,TGTGCCAGCAGTTACTCAGTTGGCGAGGCACTAACCTATGGCTACACCTTC,CASSYSVGEALTYGYTF
TRBV27,TRBJ2-1,medium-sized,-,TGTGCCAGCAGTTTATTGAGCCGGGGGGCGGCGTATGAGCAGTTCTTC,CASSLLSRGAAYEQFF
TRBV28,TRBJ1-3,-,-,TGTGCCAGCAGTTCCGTAGTGAGGAACTACCAAAGCTCTGGAAACACCATATATTTT,CASSSVVRNYQSSGNTIYF
TRBV6-1,TRBJ2-2,-,-,TGTGCCAGCAGTGAAAGGCGCCCGAAAAACAGTCGGGCCGGGGAGCTGTTTTTT,CASSERRPKNSRAGELFF